The next 18 T cell receptor beta chains were all read from a single sample in a study of graft-versus-host responses after intestinal transplantation. Which antigens these TCRs recognize remains unknown. This table comes from immunoSEQ multiplex PCR, and its TCRdb copy is limited to in-frame clones, with some not included. Of about 51,000 clones in the sample, approximately 95% are singletons; the top ten hold approximately 0.2%. The source was unstimulated CD8+ T cells sorted from spleen or lymph node cells, collected before transplant. These receptors were collected from a human donor who was the organ donor for an intestinal transplant.

This chain connects TRBV4-1 to TRBJ1-1, with D perhaps matching TRBD1 (5 bases). The germline V and J ends were trimmed by 4 bases and 4 bases, with 13 bases remaining between them. Germline V gene data show CDR1 as MGHRA and CDR2 as YSYEKL. The CDR3 consists of 14 residues. CDR3 amino acids: CASSPGGGSTEAFF. In DNA form, the CDR3 reads TGCGCCAGCAGCCCGGGCGGGGGTTCCACTGAAGCTTTCTTT.

V is TRBV10-2 and J is TRBJ2-5; TRBD1 aligns across 7 bases. The DNA end lines up better with TRBJ2-7; the J call may be wrong. This CDR3 region has 13 residues. The germline CDR1 and CDR2 sequences are WSHSY and SAAADI. The CDR3: CASLGTVSYEQYF. The CDR3 coding sequence is TGCGCCAGCCTAGGGACAGTTAGCTACGAGCAGTACTTC.

For the CDR3, the DNA is TGTGCCAGCTCACCGTCTGACGGAGGCCTCAATGAGCAGTTCTTC. Protein sequence: CASSPSDGGLNEQFF. V and J are TRBV18 and TRBJ2-1; a weak D match, TRBD2 (5 bases). V was pared by 3 bases and J by 6 bases, with 15 bases between. This CDR3 comprises 15 residues. Germline CDR1 and CDR2: KGHSH and LQKENI.

The chain recombines TRBV4-1 with TRBJ2-7; 7 nucleotides align to TRBD2. CDR1 is MGHRA, CDR2 YSYEKL, per germline. Trimming took 0 bases from V and 3 from J; bases not matched to a gene: 5. This CDR3 has 15 residues. The CDR3 protein is CASSQESIAGYEQYF. The CDR3 nucleotides read TGCGCCAGCAGCCAAGAGTCGATAGCGGGCTACGAGCAGTACTTC.

This chain connects TRBV4-2 to TRBJ1-2; the D is unclear. CDR3 length: 14 amino acids. Between the trimmed V and J ends, which lost 1 base and 3 bases, there was a span of 9 bases. The germline CDR1 and CDR2 sequences are LGHNA and YNFKEQ. The CDR3 region has the DNA TGTGCCAGCAGCCAAGCCGGGAATGACTATGGCTACACCTTC. The encoded protein is CASSQAGNDYGYTF.

The chain joins TRBV9 to TRBJ2-7; tentative D call: TRBD1 (6 bases). The CDR3 sequence is 14 residues long. With 5 bases removed from V and 0 bases from J, the gap between germline ends came to 12 bases. Germline loops: CDR1 SGDLS, CDR2 YYNGEE. The CDR3 nucleotides are TGTGCCAGCAGTGAAGGGACACCCTCCTACGAGCAGTACTTC. It translates to CASSEGTPSYEQYF.

The chain recombines TRBV10-3 with TRBJ1-1, with D tentatively TRBD1 (6 bases). This CDR3 region has 13 residues. CDR1 ENHRY and CDR2 SYGVKD come from the germline V gene. Trimming left V 10 bases short and J 2 bases short, with 14 bases between. The CDR3 coding sequence is TGTGCCAACCGGGACATGACCAACACTGAAGCTTTCTTT. Protein sequence: CANRDMTNTEAFF.

V usage is TRBV27 and J usage is TRBJ2-1; D uncertain. The CDR3 runs 15 residues. CDR1 is MNHEY, CDR2 SMNVEV, per germline (reference sequence). V lost 4 bases and J 12 bases, leaving 22 bases between the germline ends. The CDR3 protein is CASSSGSQAWRRQFF. CDR3 nucleotides: TGTGCCAGCAGTTCCGGGTCTCAGGCATGGAGACGGCAGTTCTTC.

CDR3: CASSEGLANTQYF. The CDR3 DNA reads TGCGCCAGCAGTGAGGGGTTAGCAAATACGCAGTATTTT. V usage is TRBV10-2 and J usage is TRBJ2-3; D is uncertain. The CDR3 spans 13 residues. Trimming left V 2 bases short and J 7 bases short, with 10 bases between. Germline CDR1 WSHSY, CDR2 SAAADI.

The V call is TRBV9, the J call TRBJ1-4; D is unclear. The CDR3 is 12 amino acids. The germline V gene encodes CDR1 SGDLS and CDR2 YYNGEE. The ends were cut back, 0 bases at V and 6 bases at J, with 3 bases in the middle. The CDR3 here is CASSVGDEKLFF. CDR3 sequence (DNA): TGTGCCAGCAGCGTAGGGGATGAAAAACTGTTTTTT.

The V gene is TRBV27, the J gene TRBJ2-1; D gene unclear. The germline V gene has CDR1 MNHEY and CDR2 SMNVEV (reference sequence). The length of the CDR3 is 14 residues. With 2 bases removed from V and 0 bases from J, the gap between germline ends came to 5 bases. CDR3 nucleotides: TGTGCCAGCAGTTTAATAAGCTCCTACAATGAGCAGTTCTTC. It translates to CASSLISSYNEQFF.

This clone was recorded only once. The chain has TRBV7-6 and TRBJ1-5, with 7 bases fitting TRBD1. There are 16 residues in the CDR3. The trim removed 3 bases at V and 1 base at J, leaving 6 bases unmatched. Looked up from germline, CDR1 is SGHVS and CDR2 is FNYEAQ. The CDR3 bases are TGTGCCAGCAGCTTGGAGGGGGCGGGAAGCAATCAGCCCCAGCATTTT. This sequence encodes CASSLEGAGSNQPQHF.

V usage is TRBV6-1 and J usage is TRBJ2-4; D unresolved. CDR3 length: 15 amino acids. Germline CDR1 is MNHNS and CDR2 is SASEGT. V dropped 3 bases and J dropped 2 bases, with 11 bases sitting between them. In nucleotides, the CDR3 is TGTGCCAGCAGTGACCCAATCGGATCCAAAAACATTCAGTACTTC. This encodes CASSDPIGSKNIQYF.

This chain joins TRBV7-6 and TRBJ1-5; D gene uncertain. V was clipped by 3 bases and J by 2 bases, with 8 bases between them. Germline V gene lookup returns CDR1 SGHVS and CDR2 FNYEAQ. This CDR3 is 14 amino acids long. Written as DNA, the CDR3 is TGTGCCAGCAGCTTTGGCACCGGCAATCAGCCCCAGCATTTT. Amino acids: CASSFGTGNQPQHF.

The sample holds one count of this clone. The rearrangement links TRBV13 to TRBJ1-1; tentatively, D is TRBD1 (5 bases). The CDR3 covers 13 residues. Looked up from germline, CDR1 is PRHDT and CDR2 is FYEKMQ (reference sequence). Deletions cut 0 bases from V and 6 bases from J, with 8 bases between. For the CDR3, the DNA is TGTGCCAGCAGCTTAGGAACGGGGCCTGAAGCTTTCTTT. Its translation: CASSLGTGPEAFF. Based on the CDR3 plus reference TRBV13 and TRBJ1-1, the full variable domain is AAGVIQSPRHLIKEKRETATLKCYPIPRHDTVYWYQQGPGQDPQFLISFYEKMQSDKGSIPDRFSAQQFSDYHSELNMSSLELGDSALYFCASSLGTGPEAFFGQGTRLTVV.

V and J are TRBV7-9 and TRBJ1-6; 9 bases are a match to TRBD1. Germline CDR1 SEHNR, CDR2 FQNEAQ (reference sequence). With 5 bases clipped from V and 3 bases from J, the junction kept 8 bases outside the gene matches. The CDR3 is 17 residues long. CDR3 region: CASSPGTGSLYNSPLHF. The CDR3 region has the DNA TGTGCCAGCAGCCCAGGGACAGGGAGTCTCTATAATTCACCCCTCCACTTT.

This clone appeared a single time. V usage is TRBV2 and J usage is TRBJ2-7; 7 nucleotides line up with TRBD1. CDR3 length: 13 residues. V lost 6 bases to trimming and J lost 3 bases; unmatched junction nucleotides: 5. The germline V gene encodes CDR1 SNHLY and CDR2 FYNNEI. DNA of the CDR3: TGTGCCAGCAGGGGGACAGCTTACTACGAGCAGTACTTC. It encodes CASRGTAYYEQYF.

The rearrangement links TRBV5-1 to TRBJ2-2; D not certain. The CDR3 sequence is 17 residues long. The germline V gene has CDR1 SGHRS and CDR2 YFSETQ. Between the trimmed V and J ends, which lost 2 bases and 0 bases, there was a span of 14 bases. The DNA of the CDR3 is TGCGCCAGCAGCTTTAGGGCCGTTGATACGAACACCGGGGAGCTGTTTTTT. Translated, it gives CASSFRAVDTNTGELFF. Combining the CDR3 with reference TRBV5-1 and TRBJ2-2 gives the whole variable domain KAGVTQTPRYLIKTRGQQVTLSCSPISGHRSVSWYQQTPGQGLQFLFEYFSETQRNKGNFPGRFSGRQFSNSRSEMNVSTLELGDSALYLCASSFRAVDTNTGELFFGEGSRLTVL.